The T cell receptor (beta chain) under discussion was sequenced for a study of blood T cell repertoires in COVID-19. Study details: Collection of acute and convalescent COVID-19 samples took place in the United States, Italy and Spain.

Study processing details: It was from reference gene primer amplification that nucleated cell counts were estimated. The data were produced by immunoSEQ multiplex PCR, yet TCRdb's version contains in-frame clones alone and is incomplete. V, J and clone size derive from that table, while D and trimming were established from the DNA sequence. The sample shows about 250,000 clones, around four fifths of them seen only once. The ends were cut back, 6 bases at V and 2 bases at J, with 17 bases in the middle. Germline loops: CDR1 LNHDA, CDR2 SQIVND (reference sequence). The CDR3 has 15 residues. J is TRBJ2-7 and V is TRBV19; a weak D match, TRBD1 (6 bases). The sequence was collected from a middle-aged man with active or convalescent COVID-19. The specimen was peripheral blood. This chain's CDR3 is CASSPGQSIPYEQYF. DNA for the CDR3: TGTGCCAGTAGCCCCGGACAGAGTATCCCCTACGAGCAGTACTTC. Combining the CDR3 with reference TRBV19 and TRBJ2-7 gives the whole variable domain DGGITQSPKYLFRKEGQNVTLSCEQNLNHDAMYWYRQDPGQGLRLIYYSQIVNDFQKGDIAEGYSVSREKKESFPLTVTSAQKNPTAFYLCASSPGQSIPYEQYFGPGTRLTVT.